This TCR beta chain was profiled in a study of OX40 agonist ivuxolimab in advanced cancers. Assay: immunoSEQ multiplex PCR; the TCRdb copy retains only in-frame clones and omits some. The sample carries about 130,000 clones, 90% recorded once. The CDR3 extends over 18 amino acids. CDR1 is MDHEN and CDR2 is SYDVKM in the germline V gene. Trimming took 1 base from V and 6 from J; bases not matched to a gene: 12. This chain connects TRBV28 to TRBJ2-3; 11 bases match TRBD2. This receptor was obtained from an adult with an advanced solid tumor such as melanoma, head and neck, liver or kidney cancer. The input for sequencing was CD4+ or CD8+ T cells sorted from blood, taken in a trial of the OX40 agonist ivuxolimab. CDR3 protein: CASSLLKNRLAGRDTQYF. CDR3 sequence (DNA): TGTGCCAGCAGTTTATTAAAGAACCGACTAGCGGGAAGGGATACGCAGTATTTT.